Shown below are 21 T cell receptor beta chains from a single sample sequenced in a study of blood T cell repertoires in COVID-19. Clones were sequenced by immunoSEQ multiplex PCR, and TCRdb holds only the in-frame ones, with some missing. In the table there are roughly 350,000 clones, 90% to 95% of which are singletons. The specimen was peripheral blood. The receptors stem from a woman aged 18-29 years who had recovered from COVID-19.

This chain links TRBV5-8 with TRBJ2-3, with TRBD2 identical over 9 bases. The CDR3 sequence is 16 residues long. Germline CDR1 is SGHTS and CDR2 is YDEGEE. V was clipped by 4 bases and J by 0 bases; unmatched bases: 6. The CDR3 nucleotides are TGTGCCAGCAGCCCCCAGCTAGCGGGAAGCACAGATACGCAGTATTTT. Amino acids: CASSPQLAGSTDTQYF.

CDR3 loop: CASSVDSGSSYNEQFF. DNA of the CDR3: TGTGCCAGCAGCGTAGACAGCGGGAGCTCCTACAATGAGCAGTTCTTC. This chain links TRBV9 with TRBJ2-1, with TRBD2 identical over 8 bases. The CDR3 has 16 residues. The V gene's germline CDR1 is SGDLS and CDR2 YYNGEE. The J segment lost 0 bases and the V segment lost 0 bases, leaving 2 bases of the junction unmatched.

CDR3 DNA: TGTGCCAGCAGTCCCATCGACAGGGGGCAAGAGACCCAGTACTTC. It translates to CASSPIDRGQETQYF. The J gene is TRBJ2-5, the V gene TRBV27; 9 bases map to TRBD1. Germline-derived CDR1 and CDR2 are MNHEY and SMNVEV (reference sequence). The J segment lost 2 bases and the V segment lost 5 bases, leaving 6 bases of the junction unmatched. This CDR3 has 15 amino acids.

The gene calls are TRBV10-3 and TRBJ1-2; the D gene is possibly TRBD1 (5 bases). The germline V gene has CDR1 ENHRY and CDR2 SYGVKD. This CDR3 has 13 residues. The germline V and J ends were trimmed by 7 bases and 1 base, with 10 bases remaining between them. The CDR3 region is CAITKDSNYGYTF. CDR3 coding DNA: TGTGCCATCACAAAAGACAGTAACTATGGCTACACCTTC.

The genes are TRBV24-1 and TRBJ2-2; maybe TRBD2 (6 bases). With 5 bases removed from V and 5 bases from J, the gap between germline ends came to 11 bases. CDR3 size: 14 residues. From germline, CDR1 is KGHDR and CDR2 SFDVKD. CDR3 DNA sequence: TGTGCCACCAGTGCGGGAGAGGAGACCGGGGAGCTGTTTTTT. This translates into CATSAGEETGELFF.

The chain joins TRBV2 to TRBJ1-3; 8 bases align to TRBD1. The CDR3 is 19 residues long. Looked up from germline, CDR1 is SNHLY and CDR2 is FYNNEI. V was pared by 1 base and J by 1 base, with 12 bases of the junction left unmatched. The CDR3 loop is CASSEVKGTGDFSGNTIYF. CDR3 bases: TGTGCCAGCAGTGAAGTTAAAGGGACAGGAGACTTTTCTGGAAACACCATATATTTT.

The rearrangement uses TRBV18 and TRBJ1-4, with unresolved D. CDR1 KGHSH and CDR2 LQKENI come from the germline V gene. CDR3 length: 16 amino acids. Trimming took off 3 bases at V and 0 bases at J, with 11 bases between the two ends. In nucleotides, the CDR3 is TGTGCCAGCTCACCGGCGGGCAACCCAACTAATGAAAAACTGTTTTTT. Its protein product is CASSPAGNPTNEKLFF. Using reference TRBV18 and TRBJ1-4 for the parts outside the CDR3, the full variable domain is NAGVMQNPRHLVRRRGQEARLRCSPMKGHSHVYWYRQLPEEGLKFMVYLQKENIIDESGMPKERFSAEFPKEGPSILRIQQVVRGDSAAYFCASSPAGNPTNEKLFFGSGTQLSVL.

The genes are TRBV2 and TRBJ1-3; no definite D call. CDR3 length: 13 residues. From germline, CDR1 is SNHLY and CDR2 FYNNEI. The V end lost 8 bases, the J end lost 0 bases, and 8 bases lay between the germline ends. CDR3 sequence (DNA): TGTGCCAGCCACAGTTTCTCTGGAAACACCATATATTTT. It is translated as CASHSFSGNTIYF.

Here the CDR3 DNA reads TGTGCCAGCAGTGACCTACAGGGGGCAGCTTTCTTT. Protein sequence: CASSDLQGAAFF. The chain employs TRBV6-4 and TRBJ1-1; 9 nucleotides align to TRBD1. Trimming cost V 2 bases and J 10 bases; bases outside gene matches: 2. CDR3 length: 12 amino acids. The germline V gene has CDR1 MRHNA and CDR2 SNTAGT.

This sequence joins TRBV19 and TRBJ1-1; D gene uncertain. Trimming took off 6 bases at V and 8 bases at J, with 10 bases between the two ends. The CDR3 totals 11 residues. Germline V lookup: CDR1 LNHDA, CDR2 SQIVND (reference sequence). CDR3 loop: CASRVGGEAFF. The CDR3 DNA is TGTGCCAGTAGGGTGGGCGGGGAAGCTTTCTTT.

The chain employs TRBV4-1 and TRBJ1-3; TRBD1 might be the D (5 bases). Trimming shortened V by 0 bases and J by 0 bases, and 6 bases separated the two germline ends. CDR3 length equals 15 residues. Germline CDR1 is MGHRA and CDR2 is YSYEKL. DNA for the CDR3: TGCGCCAGCAGCCAAGAAGGACACTCTGGAAACACCATATATTTT. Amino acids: CASSQEGHSGNTIYF.

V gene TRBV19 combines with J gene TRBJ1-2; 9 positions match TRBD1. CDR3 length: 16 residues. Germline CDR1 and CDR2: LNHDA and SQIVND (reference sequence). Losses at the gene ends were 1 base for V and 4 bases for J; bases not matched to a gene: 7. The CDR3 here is CASSIGGTGKFYGYTF. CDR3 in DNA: TGTGCCAGTAGTATAGGAGGGACAGGGAAATTCTATGGCTACACCTTC.

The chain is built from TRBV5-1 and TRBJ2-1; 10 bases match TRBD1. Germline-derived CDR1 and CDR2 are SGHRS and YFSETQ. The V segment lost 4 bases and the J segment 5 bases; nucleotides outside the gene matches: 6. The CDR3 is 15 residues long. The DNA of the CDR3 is TGCGCCAGCAGCCCCGGGACAGGGGAAAACAATGAGCAGTTCTTC. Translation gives CASSPGTGENNEQFF.

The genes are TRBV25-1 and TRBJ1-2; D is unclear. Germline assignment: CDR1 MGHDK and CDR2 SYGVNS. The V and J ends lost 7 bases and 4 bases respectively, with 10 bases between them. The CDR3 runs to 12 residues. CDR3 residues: CASIREGYGYTF. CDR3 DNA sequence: TGTGCCAGCATTCGGGAGGGCTATGGCTACACCTTC.

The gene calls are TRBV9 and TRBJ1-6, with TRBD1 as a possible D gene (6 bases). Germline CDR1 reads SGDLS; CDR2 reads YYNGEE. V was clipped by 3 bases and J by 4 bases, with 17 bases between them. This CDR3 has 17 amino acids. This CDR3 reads CASSGQQGPVYNSPLHF. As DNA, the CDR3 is TGTGCCAGCAGCGGACAACAGGGACCCGTTTATAATTCACCCCTCCACTTT.

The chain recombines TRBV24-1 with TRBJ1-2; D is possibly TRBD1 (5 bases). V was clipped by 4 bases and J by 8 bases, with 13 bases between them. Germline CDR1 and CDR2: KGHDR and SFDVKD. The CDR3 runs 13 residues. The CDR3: CATSDNRFLGYTF. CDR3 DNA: TGTGCCACCAGTGACAACAGGTTCTTAGGCTACACCTTC.

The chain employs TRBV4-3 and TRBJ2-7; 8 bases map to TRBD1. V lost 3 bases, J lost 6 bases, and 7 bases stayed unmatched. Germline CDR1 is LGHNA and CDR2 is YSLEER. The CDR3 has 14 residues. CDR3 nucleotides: TGCGCCAGCAGCCACGCTGACAGGGGCGGCGAGCAGTACGTC. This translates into CASSHADRGGEQYV.

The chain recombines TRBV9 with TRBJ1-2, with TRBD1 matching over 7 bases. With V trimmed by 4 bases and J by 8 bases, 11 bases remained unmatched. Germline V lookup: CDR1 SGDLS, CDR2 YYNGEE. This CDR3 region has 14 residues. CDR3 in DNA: TGTGCCAGCAGCCCAGACACAGGGGTCCGCGGCTACACCTTC. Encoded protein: CASSPDTGVRGYTF.

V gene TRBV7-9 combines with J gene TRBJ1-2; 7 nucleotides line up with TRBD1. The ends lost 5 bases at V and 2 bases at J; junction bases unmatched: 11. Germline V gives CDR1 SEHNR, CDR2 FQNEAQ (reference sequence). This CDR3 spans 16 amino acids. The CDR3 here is CASSVGGVQGNYGYTF. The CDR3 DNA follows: TGTGCCAGCAGCGTAGGAGGGGTACAGGGGAACTATGGCTACACCTTC.

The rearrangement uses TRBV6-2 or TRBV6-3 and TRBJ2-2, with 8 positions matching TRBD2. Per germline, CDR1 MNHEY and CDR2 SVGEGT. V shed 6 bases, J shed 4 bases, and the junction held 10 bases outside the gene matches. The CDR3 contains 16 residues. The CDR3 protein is CASSPRRAGVTGELFF. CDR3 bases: TGTGCCAGCAGCCCTAGGAGAGCGGGAGTCACCGGGGAGCTGTTTTTT.

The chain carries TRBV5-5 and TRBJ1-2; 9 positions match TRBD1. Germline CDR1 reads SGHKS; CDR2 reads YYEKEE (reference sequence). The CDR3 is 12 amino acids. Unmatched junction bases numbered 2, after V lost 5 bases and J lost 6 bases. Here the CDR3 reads CASSWDRDGYTF. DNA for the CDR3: TGTGCCAGCAGTTGGGACAGGGATGGCTACACCTTC.